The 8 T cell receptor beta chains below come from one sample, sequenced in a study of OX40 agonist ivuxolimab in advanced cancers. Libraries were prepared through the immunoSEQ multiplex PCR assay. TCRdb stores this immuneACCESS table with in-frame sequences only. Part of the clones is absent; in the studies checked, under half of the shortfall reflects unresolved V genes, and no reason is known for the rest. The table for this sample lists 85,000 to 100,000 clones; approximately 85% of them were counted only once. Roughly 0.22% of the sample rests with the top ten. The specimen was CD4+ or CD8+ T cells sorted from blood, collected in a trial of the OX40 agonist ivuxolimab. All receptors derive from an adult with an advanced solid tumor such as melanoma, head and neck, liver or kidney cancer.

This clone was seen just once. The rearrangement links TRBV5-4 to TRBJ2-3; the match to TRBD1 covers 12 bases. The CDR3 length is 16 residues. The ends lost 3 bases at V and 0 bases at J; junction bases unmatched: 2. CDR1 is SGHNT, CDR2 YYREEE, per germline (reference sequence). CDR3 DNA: TGTGCCAGCAGCTCGGGACAGGGGGCTAGCACAGATACGCAGTATTTT. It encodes CASSSGQGASTDTQYF.

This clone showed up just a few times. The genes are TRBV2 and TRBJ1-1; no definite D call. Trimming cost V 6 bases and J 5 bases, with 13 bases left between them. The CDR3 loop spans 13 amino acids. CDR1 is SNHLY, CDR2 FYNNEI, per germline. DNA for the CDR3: TGTGCCAGCAGCGCCGCACCGAGGACTGAAGCTTTCTTT. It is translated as CASSAAPRTEAFF. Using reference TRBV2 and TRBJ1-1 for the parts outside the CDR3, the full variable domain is EPEVTQTPSHQVTQMGQEVILRCVPISNHLYFYWYRQILGQKVEFLVSFYNNEISEKSEIFDDQFSVERPDGSNFTLKIRSTKLEDSAMYFCASSAAPRTEAFFGQGTRLTVV.

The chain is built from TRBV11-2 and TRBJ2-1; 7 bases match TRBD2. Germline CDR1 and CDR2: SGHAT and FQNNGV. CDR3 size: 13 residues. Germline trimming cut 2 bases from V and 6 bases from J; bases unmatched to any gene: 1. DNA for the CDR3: TGTGCCAGCAGCTTATGGACTAGCAATGAGCAGTTCTTC. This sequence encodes CASSLWTSNEQFF.

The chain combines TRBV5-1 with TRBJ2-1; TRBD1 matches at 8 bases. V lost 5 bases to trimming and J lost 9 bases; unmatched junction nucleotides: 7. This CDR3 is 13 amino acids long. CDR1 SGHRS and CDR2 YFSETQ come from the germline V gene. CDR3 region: CASSGTQGGEQFF. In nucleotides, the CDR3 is TGCGCCAGCAGTGGTACACAGGGGGGTGAGCAGTTCTTC.

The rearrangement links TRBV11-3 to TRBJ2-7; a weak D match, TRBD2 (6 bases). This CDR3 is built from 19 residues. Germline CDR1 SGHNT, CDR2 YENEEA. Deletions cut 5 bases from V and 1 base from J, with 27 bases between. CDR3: CASSPFGWRLAGTSYEQYF. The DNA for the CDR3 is TGTGCCAGCAGCCCGTTCGGTTGGCGTTTGGCGGGAACGTCCTACGAGCAGTACTTC. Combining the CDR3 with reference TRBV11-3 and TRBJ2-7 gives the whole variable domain EAGVVQSPRYKIIEKKQPVAFWCNPISGHNTLYWYLQNLGQGPELLIRYENEEAVDDSQLPKDRFSAERLKGVDSTLKIQPAELGDSAVYLCASSPFGWRLAGTSYEQYFGPGTRLTVT.

CDR3 in DNA: TGTGCCAGCAGCCAGGATCCGGGACGATCCTACGAGCAGTACTTC. This codes for CASSQDPGRSYEQYF. This chain joins TRBV28 and TRBJ2-7; TRBD1 or TRBD2 may be the D gene (5 bases each). Germline loops: CDR1 MDHEN, CDR2 SYDVKM. There are 15 residues in the CDR3. The germline V and J ends were trimmed by 6 bases and 1 base, with 16 bases remaining between them.

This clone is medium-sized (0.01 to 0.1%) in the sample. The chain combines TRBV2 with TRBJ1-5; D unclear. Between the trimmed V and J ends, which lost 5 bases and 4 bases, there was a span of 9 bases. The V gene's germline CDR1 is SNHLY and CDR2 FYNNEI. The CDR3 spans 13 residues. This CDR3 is CASSNWANQPQHF. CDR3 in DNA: TGTGCCAGCAGTAACTGGGCGAATCAGCCCCAGCATTTT.

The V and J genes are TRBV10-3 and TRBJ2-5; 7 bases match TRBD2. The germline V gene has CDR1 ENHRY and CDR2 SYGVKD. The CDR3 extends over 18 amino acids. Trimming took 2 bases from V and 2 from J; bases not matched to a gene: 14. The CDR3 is CAISEPSGLREGQETQYF. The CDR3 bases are TGTGCCATCAGTGAGCCGAGCGGGCTTAGGGAGGGACAAGAGACCCAGTACTTC.